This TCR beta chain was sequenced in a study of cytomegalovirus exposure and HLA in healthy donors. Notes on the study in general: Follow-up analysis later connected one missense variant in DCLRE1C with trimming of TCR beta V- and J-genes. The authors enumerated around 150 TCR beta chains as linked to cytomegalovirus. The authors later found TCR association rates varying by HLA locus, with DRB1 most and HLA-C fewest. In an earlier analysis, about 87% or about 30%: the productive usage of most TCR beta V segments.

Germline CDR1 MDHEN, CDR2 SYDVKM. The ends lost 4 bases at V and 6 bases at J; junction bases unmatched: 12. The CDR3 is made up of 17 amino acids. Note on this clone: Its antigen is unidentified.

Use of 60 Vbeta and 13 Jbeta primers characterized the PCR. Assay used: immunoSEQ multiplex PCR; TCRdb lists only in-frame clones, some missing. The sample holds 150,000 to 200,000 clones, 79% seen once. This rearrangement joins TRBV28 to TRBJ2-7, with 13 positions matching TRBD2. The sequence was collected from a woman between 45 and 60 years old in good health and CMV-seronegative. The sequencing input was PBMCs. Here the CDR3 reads CASSSRTSGRESGEQYF. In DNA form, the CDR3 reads TGTGCCAGCAGTTCCCGGACTAGCGGGAGAGAATCGGGCGAGCAGTACTTC. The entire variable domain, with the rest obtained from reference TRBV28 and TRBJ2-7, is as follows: DVKVTQSSRYLVKRTGEKVFLECVQDMDHENMFWYRQDPGLGLRLIYFSYDVKMKEKGDIPEGYSVSREKKERFSLILESASTNQTSMYLCASSSRTSGRESGEQYFGPGTRLTVT.